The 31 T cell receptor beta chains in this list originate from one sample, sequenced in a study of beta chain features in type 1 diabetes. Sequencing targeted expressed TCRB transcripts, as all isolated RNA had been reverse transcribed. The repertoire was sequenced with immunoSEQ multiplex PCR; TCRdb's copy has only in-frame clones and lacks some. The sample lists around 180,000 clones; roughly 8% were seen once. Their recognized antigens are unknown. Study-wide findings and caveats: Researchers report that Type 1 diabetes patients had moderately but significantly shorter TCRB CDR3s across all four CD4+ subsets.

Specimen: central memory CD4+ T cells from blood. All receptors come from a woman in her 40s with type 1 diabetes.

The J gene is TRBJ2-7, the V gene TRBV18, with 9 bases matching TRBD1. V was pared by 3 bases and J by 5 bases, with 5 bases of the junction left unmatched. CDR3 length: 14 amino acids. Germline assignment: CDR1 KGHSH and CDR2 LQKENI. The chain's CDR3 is CASSPSTGGHEQYF. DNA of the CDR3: TGTGCCAGCTCACCGAGTACAGGGGGCCACGAGCAGTACTTC.

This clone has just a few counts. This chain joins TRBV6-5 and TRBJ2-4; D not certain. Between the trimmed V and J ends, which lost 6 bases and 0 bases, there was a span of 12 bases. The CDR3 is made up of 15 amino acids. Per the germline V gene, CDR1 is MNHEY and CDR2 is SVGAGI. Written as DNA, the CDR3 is TGTGCCAGCAGACCAGGCCGACGAGCCAAAAACATTCAGTACTTC. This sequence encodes CASRPGRRAKNIQYF.

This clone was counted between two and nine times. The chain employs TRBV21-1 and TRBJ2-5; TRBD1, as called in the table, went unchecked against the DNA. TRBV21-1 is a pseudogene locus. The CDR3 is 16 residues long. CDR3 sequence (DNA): TGTGCCAGCAGCAAAAGGAATCAGGGCAGCCAAGAGACCCAGTACTTC. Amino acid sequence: CASSKRNQGSQETQYF.

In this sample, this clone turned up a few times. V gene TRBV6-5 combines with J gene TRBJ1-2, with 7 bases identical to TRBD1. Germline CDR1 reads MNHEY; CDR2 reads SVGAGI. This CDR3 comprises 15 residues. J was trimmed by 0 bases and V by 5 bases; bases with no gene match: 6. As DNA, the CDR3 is TGTGCCAGCAGTGTCCGGGACAGCACTAACTATGGCTACACCTTC. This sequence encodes CASSVRDSTNYGYTF.

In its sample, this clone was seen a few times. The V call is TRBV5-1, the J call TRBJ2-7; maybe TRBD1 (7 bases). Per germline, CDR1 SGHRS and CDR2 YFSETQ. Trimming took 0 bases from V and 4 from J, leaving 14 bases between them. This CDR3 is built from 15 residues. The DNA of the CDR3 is TGCGCCAGCAGCTTGGCCGGGGGACAGCAATACGAGCAGTACTTC. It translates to CASSLAGGQQYEQYF.

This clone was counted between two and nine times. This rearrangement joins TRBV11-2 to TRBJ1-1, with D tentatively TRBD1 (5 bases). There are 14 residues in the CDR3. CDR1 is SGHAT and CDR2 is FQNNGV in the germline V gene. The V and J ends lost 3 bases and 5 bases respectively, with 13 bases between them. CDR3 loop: CASSFNGGLTEAFF. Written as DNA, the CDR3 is TGTGCCAGCAGCTTTAACGGGGGGTTGACTGAAGCTTTCTTT.

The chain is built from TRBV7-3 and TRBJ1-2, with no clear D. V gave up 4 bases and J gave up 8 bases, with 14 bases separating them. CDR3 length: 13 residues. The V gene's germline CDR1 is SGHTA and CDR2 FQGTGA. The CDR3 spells CASSSYSGEGYTF. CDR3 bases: TGTGCCAGCAGCTCTTACTCGGGAGAGGGCTACACCTTC.

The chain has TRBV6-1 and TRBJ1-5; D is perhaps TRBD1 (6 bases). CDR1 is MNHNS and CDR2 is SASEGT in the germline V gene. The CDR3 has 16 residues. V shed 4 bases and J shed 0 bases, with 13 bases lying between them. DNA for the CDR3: TGTGCCAGCAGTGTGTCCGCAGGGGATAGCAATCAGCCCCAGCATTTT. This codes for CASSVSAGDSNQPQHF.

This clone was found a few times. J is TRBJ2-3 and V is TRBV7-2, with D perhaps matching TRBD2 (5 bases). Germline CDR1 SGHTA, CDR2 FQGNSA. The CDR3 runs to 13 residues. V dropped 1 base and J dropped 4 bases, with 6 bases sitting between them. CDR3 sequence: CASSLGLPDTQYF. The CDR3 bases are TGTGCCAGCAGCTTAGGACTACCAGATACGCAGTATTTT.

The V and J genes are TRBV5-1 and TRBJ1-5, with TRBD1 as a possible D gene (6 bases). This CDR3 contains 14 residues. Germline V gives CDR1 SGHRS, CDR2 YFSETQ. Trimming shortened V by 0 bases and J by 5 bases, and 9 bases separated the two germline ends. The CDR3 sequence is CASSLGGPDQPQHF. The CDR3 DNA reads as TGCGCCAGCAGCTTGGGGGGGCCGGATCAGCCCCAGCATTTT.

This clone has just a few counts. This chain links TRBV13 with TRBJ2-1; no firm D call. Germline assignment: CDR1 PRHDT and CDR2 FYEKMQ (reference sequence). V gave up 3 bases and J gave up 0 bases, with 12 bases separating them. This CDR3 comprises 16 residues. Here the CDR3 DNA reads TGTGCCAGCAGCTTCTATAGTCCTAGCTCCTACAATGAGCAGTTCTTC. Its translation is CASSFYSPSSYNEQFF.

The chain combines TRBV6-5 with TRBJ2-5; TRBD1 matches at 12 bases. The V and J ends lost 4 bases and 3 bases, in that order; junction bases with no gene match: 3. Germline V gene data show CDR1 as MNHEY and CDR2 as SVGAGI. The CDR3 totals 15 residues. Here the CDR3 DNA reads TGTGCCAGCAGTTGGGACAGGGGGCGAAAAGAGACCCAGTACTTC. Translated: CASSWDRGRKETQYF.

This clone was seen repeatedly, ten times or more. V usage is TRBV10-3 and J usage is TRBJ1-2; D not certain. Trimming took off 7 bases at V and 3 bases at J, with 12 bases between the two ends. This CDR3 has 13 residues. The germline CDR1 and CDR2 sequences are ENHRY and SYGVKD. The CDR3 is CAINQQIYYGYTF. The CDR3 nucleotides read TGTGCCATCAATCAACAGATCTACTATGGCTACACCTTC.

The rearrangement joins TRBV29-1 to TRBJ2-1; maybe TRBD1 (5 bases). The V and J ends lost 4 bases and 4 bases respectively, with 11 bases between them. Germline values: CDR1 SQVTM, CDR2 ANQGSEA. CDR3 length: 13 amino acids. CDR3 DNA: TGCAGCGTTGCCAGGGCTGGTTACAATGAGCAGTTCTTC. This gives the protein CSVARAGYNEQFF.

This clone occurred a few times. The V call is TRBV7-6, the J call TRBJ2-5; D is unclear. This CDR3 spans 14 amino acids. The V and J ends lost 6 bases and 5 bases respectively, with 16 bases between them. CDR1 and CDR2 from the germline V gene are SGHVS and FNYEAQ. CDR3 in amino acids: CASSYHLTLETQYF. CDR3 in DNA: TGTGCCAGCAGTTATCATCTTACTTTGGAGACCCAGTACTTC.

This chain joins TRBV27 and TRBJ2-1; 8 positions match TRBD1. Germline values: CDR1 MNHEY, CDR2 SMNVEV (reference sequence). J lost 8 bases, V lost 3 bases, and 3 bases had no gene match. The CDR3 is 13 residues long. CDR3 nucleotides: TGTGCCAGCAGTTTGGGACAGGCGGATGAGCAGTTCTTC. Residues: CASSLGQADEQFF.

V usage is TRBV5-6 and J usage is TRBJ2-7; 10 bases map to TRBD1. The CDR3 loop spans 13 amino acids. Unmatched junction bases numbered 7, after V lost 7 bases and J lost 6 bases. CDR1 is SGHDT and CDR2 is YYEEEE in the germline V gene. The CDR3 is CASGDRGVGEQYF. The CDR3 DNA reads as TGTGCCAGCGGGGACAGGGGAGTTGGCGAGCAGTACTTC.

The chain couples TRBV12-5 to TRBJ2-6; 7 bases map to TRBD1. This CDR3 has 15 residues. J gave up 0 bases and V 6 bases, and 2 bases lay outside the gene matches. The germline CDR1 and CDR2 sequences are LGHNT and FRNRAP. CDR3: CASGTGNSGANVLTF. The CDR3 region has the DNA TGTGCTAGTGGGACAGGGAACTCTGGGGCCAACGTCCTGACTTTC.

CDR3: CASSSGRAGEPQHF. The CDR3 DNA reads as TGCGCCAGCAGCTCGGGACGGGCAGGGGAGCCCCAGCATTTT. The genes are TRBV5-1 and TRBJ1-5; the D gene is possibly TRBD1 (6 bases). V shed 3 bases and J shed 8 bases, with 15 bases lying between them. The CDR3 runs to 14 residues. Per the germline V gene, CDR1 is SGHRS and CDR2 is YFSETQ.

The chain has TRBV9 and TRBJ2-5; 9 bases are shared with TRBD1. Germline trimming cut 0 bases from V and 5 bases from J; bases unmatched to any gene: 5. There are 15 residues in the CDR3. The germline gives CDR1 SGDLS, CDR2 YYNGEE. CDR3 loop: CASSVGTGVSETQYF. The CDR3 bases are TGTGCCAGCAGCGTAGGGACAGGGGTGTCTGAGACCCAGTACTTC.

The CDR3 DNA sequence: TGTGCCAGCAGCTTGGACAGGGCTAATAATTCACCCCTCCACTTT. As protein: CASSLDRANNSPLHF. The V and J genes are TRBV7-3 and TRBJ1-6; 8 bases match TRBD1. The CDR3 runs to 15 residues. Germline loops: CDR1 SGHTA, CDR2 FQGTGA. V lost 3 bases and J lost 5; bases outside the gene matches: 3. Filled out from reference TRBV7-3 and TRBJ1-6, the complete variable domain reads GAGVSQTPSNKVTEKGKYVELRCDPISGHTALYWYRQSLGQGPEFLIYFQGTGAADDSGLPNDRFFAVRPEGSVSTLKIQRTERGDSAVYLCASSLDRANNSPLHFGNGTRLTVT.

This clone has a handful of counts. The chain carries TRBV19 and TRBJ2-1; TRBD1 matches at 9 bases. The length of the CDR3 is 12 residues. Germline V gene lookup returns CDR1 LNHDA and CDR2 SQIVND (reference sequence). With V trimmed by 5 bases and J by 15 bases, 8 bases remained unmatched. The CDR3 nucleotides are TGTGCCAGTAGTGATCGGGACAGGGAAGTGTTCTTC. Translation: CASSDRDREVFF.

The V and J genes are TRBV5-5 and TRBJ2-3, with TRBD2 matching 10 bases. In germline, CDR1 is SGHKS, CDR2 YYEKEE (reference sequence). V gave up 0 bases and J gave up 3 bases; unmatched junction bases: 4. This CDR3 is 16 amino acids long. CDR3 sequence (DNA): TGTGCCAGCAGCTTGGATAATAGCGGGGGGACAGATACGCAGTATTTT. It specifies CASSLDNSGGTDTQYF.

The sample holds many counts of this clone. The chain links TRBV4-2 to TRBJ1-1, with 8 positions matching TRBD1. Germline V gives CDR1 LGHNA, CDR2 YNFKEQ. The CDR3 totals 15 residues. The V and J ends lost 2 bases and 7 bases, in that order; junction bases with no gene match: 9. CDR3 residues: CASSQQPDRVNEAFF. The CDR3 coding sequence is TGTGCCAGCAGCCAACAACCGGACAGGGTGAATGAAGCTTTCTTT.

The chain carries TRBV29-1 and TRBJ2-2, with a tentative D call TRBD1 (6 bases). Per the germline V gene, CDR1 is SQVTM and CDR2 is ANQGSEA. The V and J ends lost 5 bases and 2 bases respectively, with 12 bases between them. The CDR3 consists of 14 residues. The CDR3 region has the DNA TGCAGCGTTACGGGACAACTCAACACCGGGGAGCTGTTTTTT. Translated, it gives CSVTGQLNTGELFF.

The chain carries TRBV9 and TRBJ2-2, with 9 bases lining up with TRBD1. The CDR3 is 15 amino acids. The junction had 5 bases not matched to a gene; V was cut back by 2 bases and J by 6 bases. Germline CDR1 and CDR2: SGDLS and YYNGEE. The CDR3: CASSVRDRVSGELFF. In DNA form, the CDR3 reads TGTGCCAGCAGCGTCCGGGACAGGGTCTCCGGGGAGCTGTTTTTT. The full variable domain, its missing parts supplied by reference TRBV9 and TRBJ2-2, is DSGVTQTPKHLITATGQRVTLRCSPRSGDLSVYWYQQSLDQGLQFLIQYYNGEERAKGNILERFSAQQFPDLHSELNLSSLELGDSALYFCASSVRDRVSGELFFGEGSRLTVL.

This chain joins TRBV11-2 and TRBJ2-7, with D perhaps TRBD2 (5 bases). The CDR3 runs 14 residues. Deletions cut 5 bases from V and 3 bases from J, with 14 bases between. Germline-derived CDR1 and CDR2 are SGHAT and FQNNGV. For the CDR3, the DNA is TGTGCCAGCAGCCCGAGGCCGGGATTCTACGAGCAGTACTTC. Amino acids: CASSPRPGFYEQYF.

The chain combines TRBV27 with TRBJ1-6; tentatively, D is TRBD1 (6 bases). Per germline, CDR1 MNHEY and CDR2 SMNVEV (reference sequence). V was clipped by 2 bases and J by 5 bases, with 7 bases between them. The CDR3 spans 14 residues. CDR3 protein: CASSLEGDNSPLHF. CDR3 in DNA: TGTGCCAGCAGTTTAGAGGGGGATAATTCACCCCTCCACTTT.

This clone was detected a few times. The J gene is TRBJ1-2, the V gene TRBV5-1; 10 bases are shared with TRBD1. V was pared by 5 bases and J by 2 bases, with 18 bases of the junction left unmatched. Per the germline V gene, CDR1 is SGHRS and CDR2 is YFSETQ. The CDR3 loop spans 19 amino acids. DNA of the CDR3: TGCGCCAGCAGTTCTTTCGGGCAAACCGGGACAGGGGCCAACTATGGCTACACCTTC. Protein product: CASSSFGQTGTGANYGYTF.

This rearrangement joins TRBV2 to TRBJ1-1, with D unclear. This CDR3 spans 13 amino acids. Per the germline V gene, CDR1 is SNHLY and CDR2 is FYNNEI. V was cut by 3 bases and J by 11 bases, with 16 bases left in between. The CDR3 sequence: CASSEMGVLEAFF. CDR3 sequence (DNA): TGTGCCAGCAGTGAGATGGGAGTCCTTGAGGCTTTCTTT.

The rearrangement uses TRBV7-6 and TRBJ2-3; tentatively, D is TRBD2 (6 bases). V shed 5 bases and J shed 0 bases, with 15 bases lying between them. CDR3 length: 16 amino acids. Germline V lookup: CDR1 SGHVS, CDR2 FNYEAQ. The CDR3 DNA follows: TGTGCCAGCAGCCCTCAAACTAGCCGGAGCACAGATACGCAGTATTTT. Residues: CASSPQTSRSTDTQYF.